The rows below give T cell receptor beta chains drawn from one sample of a study of blood T cell repertoires in COVID-19. Method: immunoSEQ multiplex PCR; TCRdb's copy keeps in-frame clones and lacks some. The repertoire includes under 250,000 clones, 81% of them detected once, and roughly 8% sits in the top ten. Sequenced sample: peripheral blood. These receptors originate from a woman aged 80 or older with acute or convalescent COVID-19. Each CDR3 is given with its conserved first and last residue. D genes are given only for firm matches. Not every row has a clone size; where given, it reads once, few, many or a size class.

-,-,TRBV2,12,TRBJ1-1,TGTGCCAGCAGGGCAGACAGTACCGAAGCTTTCTTT,CASRADSTEAFF
-,-,TRBV27,14,TRBJ1-4,TGTGCCAGCAGTTTAAGACATGCTAATGAAAAACTGTTTTTT,CASSLRHANEKLFF
-,-,TRBV5-4,15,TRBJ2-2,TGTGCCAGCAGCTTGTTCCTCAGGAACACCGGGGAGCTGTTTTTT,CASSLFLRNTGELFF
-,-,TRBV7-8,13,TRBJ2-7,TGTGCCAGCAGCTTCAGGGAAACCTACGAGCAGTACTTC,CASSFRETYEQYF
TRBD2,-,TRBV15,21,TRBJ2-3,TGTGCCACCAGCAGAAATACGGGACTAGCGGGCACCTTTACTAGCACAGATACGCAGTATTTT,CATSRNTGLAGTFTSTDTQYF
TRBD2,-,TRBV19,15,TRBJ2-3,TGTGCCAGTAGTACCTCTAGCGGGGGTGAAGTTACGCAGTATTTT,CASSTSSGGEVTQYF
TRBD1,-,TRBV29-1,13,TRBJ1-4,TGCAGCGTGGTTGGGACAGAAACTGAAAAACTGTTTTTT,CSVVGTETEKLFF
-,few,TRBV2,13,TRBJ1-1,TGTGCCACGCTCCGGGACTCGAACACTGAAGCTTTCTTT,CATLRDSNTEAFF
-,-,TRBV5-1,14,TRBJ1-1,TGCGCCAGCAGCCCGCCCCAGGGGAACACTGAAGCTTTCTTT,CASSPPQGNTEAFF
TRBD2,once,TRBV3-1/TRBV3-2,16,TRBJ2-5,TGTGCCAGCAGCCCCCGGGCTAGCGGGGGCAAAGAGACCCAGTACTTC,CASSPRASGGKETQYF
-,-,TRBV24-1,13,TRBJ2-1,TGTGCCACCAGTGATTTGTTTAGCTCTGAGCAGTTCTTC,CATSDLFSSEQFF
-,-,TRBV4-1,17,TRBJ2-2,TGCGCCAGCAGCCAAAAATCAGGGAATTGGGACACCGGGGAGCTGTTTTTT,CASSQKSGNWDTGELFF
-,-,TRBV5-4,13,TRBJ2-5,TGTGCCATTACCGCCGGGCAGGGGGAGACCCAGTACTTC,CAITAGQGETQYF
-,-,TRBV12-5,16,TRBJ2-7,TGTGCTAGTGGTTTGGTCTCCTGGGAGGCCAATTACGAGCAGTACTTC,CASGLVSWEANYEQYF
TRBD1,-,TRBV30,15,TRBJ2-1,TGTGCCTGGAGTGACCTTGGGACAGATAACAATGAGCAGTTCTTC,CAWSDLGTDNNEQFF
-,-,TRBV5-4,13,TRBJ2-7,TGTGCCAGCAGCTTCCTCGGGGGGCTCGAGCAGTACTTC,CASSFLGGLEQYF
-,-,TRBV6-2/TRBV6-3,12,TRBJ1-1,TGTGCCAGCACCCCAGCCGGGGCTGAAGCTTTCTTT,CASTPAGAEAFF
TRBD1,-,TRBV5-4,14,TRBJ1-2,TGTGCCAGCAGCCCCCGACAGGGCGGCGATGGCTACACCTTC,CASSPRQGGDGYTF
TRBD1,-,TRBV5-5,14,TRBJ2-7,TGTGCCAGCAGCTTGGAGGGACAGTCCCACGAGCAGTACTTC,CASSLEGQSHEQYF
-,-,TRBV6-5,14,TRBJ1-1,TGTGCCAGCAGAGAGAGGGGGGGAAACACTGAAGCTTTCTTT,CASRERGGNTEAFF
TRBD1,-,TRBV24-1,16,TRBJ2-5,TGTGCCACCAGTTCCCGGACAGGGGATTTGCGAGAGACCCAGTACTTC,CATSSRTGDLRETQYF
-,-,TRBV2,14,TRBJ1-3,TGTGCCAGCAGAACGGACACCTCTGGAAACACCATATATTTT,CASRTDTSGNTIYF
TRBD2,-,TRBV5-4,15,TRBJ2-7,TGTGCCAGCAGCACAGGAGGGAGCGGGAGCTACGAGCAGTACTTC,CASSTGGSGSYEQYF
TRBD1,-,TRBV7-9,14,TRBJ1-1,TGTGCCAGCAGCCTGGGACAGATGAACACTGAAGCTTTCTTT,CASSLGQMNTEAFF
TRBD2,-,TRBV2,18,TRBJ2-1,TGTGCCAGCAGGACCGGGACTAACTTACATAGCTCCTACAATGAGCAGTTCTTC,CASRTGTNLHSSYNEQFF
-,-,TRBV3-1/TRBV3-2,15,TRBJ2-1,TGTGCCAGCAGCCAAGATAGGGCGACTAGCAATGAGCAGTTCTTC,CASSQDRATSNEQFF
-,-,TRBV7-9,15,TRBJ1-3,TGTGCCAGCAGCTTACAGGGGCTGTCTGGAAACACCATATATTTT,CASSLQGLSGNTIYF
TRBD1,-,TRBV29-1,14,TRBJ2-2,TGCAGCGCCGGACAGGGGGCCGGCACCGGGGAGCTGTTTTTT,CSAGQGAGTGELFF
TRBD1,-,TRBV19,13,TRBJ1-3,TGTGCCAGCGGGACAGGTACTGGAAACACCATATATTTT,CASGTGTGNTIYF
TRBD1,-,TRBV3-1/TRBV3-2,13,TRBJ2-2,TGTGCCAGCAGCAGGGGGCGGGTTGGGGAGCTGTTTTTT,CASSRGRVGELFF
TRBD1,-,TRBV24-1,15,TRBJ2-1,TGTGCCACCAGTGACTCCGGGACAGGGTCGAATGAGCAGTTCTTC,CATSDSGTGSNEQFF
-,-,TRBV5-6,14,TRBJ1-2,TGTGCCAGCAGCTTACCGGGGGTAAGCTATGGCTACACCTTC,CASSLPGVSYGYTF
TRBD1,once,TRBV9,16,TRBJ1-2,TGTGCCAGCACCCCTACTTCCGGGACAGTGATAGTTGGCTACACCTTC,CASTPTSGTVIVGYTF
-,-,TRBV7-3,15,TRBJ1-1,TGTGCCAGCAGCCCCCCGCCAGGGCCGAACACTGAAGCTTTCTTT,CASSPPPGPNTEAFF
-,-,TRBV5-6,17,TRBJ2-3,TGTGCCAGCACCCCCTCGCGGTTGTGGCGGGGAGTAGATACGCAGTATTTT,CASTPSRLWRGVDTQYF
-,-,TRBV12-3/TRBV12-4,13,TRBJ1-2,TGTGCCAGCAGTCCCCCGGGTAAATATGGCTACACCTTC,CASSPPGKYGYTF
TRBD2,few,TRBV14,15,TRBJ2-1,TGTGCCAGCAGCCGATTGGGGAGGGCCTACAATGAGCAGTTCTTC,CASSRLGRAYNEQFF
-,-,TRBV11-2,15,TRBJ1-1,TGTGCCAGCAGCTTAGGGCAGGGAATAAACACTGAAGCTTTCTTT,CASSLGQGINTEAFF
-,-,TRBV5-6,12,TRBJ1-2,TGTGCCAGCAGCTTGGCACGCGGGTACTACACCTTC,CASSLARGYYTF
-,-,TRBV7-8,15,TRBJ1-5,TGTGCCAGCAGCTCGGGGGAGCTCGGCAATCAGCCCCAGCATTTT,CASSSGELGNQPQHF
TRBD2,-,TRBV7-2,16,TRBJ2-1,TGTGCCAGCAGCTTAGTCCTAGCGGGGGCCTACAATGAGCAGTTCTTC,CASSLVLAGAYNEQFF
-,-,TRBV19,15,TRBJ1-6,TGTGCCAGTAGTTTCATTCCGGGACATGAAACTCCCCTCCACTTT,CASSFIPGHETPLHF
-,-,TRBV21-1,13,TRBJ2-1,TGTGCCAGCAGCCCGGACTCGTACCATGAGCAGTTCTTC,CASSPDSYHEQFF
-,-,TRBV27,17,TRBJ1-1,TGTGCCAGCGCCTCGGGACTGCCCCACATCTCGAACACTGAAGCTTTCTTT,CASASGLPHISNTEAFF
TRBD1,-,TRBV6-5,14,TRBJ1-5,TGTGCCAGCAGGACAACAGGGGGGAGTCAGCCCCAGCATTTT,CASRTTGGSQPQHF
-,-,TRBV5-1,14,TRBJ1-1,TGCGCCAGCAGCTTACGGACATTGAACACTGAAGCTTTCTTT,CASSLRTLNTEAFF
TRBD1,-,TRBV10-1,20,TRBJ1-5,TGCGCCAGCAGTGAGGTCCGAATGGACAGGGGCAGGGATTCGATCCAGCCCCAGCATTTT,CASSEVRMDRGRDSIQPQHF
TRBD1,-,TRBV15,13,TRBJ1-5,TGTGCCACCAGCATCCCGACAGGGAAGCCCCAGCATTTT,CATSIPTGKPQHF
TRBD2,-,TRBV14,15,TRBJ2-1,TGTGCCAGCAGCCAAGTACTAGCGGGATGGGGTGAGCAGTTCTTC,CASSQVLAGWGEQFF